The 13 T cell receptor beta chains below were found in one sample sequenced in a study of PD-1 blockade in classical Hodgkin lymphoma. All patients relapsed after autologous stem cell transplantation, and brentuximab vedotin exposure varied. Generated by immunoSEQ multiplex PCR, the TCRdb table keeps only in-frame clones and is missing some. The table records some 96,000 clones, over 80% of them present only once. The input for sequencing was peripheral blood mononuclear cells (PBMCs), taken at baseline. These receptors all come from a human donor with classical Hodgkin lymphoma.

Of note for this clone: Other DNA sequences of this sample code for an identical CDR3. J is TRBJ1-1 and V is TRBV5-4; maybe TRBD1 (5 bases). The CDR3 is made up of 14 amino acids. V lost 1 base to trimming and J lost 1 base, with 8 bases between them. Germline loops: CDR1 SGHNT, CDR2 YYREEE (reference sequence). CDR3 sequence: CASSLTGGNTEAFF. The CDR3, as DNA: TGTGCCAGCAGCTTGACGGGGGGGAACACTGAAGCTTTCTTT. Based on the CDR3 plus reference TRBV5-4 and TRBJ1-1, the full variable domain is ETGVTQSPTHLIKTRGQQVTLRCSSQSGHNTVSWYQQALGQGPQFIFQYYREEENGRGNFPPRFSGLQFPNYSSELNVNALELDDSALYLCASSLTGGNTEAFFGQGTRLTVV.

This chain connects TRBV30 to TRBJ1-3, with TRBD1 as a possible D gene (5 bases). CDR3 length: 13 amino acids. Germline V gene data show CDR1 as GTSNPN and CDR2 as SVGIG (reference sequence). Between the trimmed V and J ends, which lost 5 bases and 3 bases, there was a span of 11 bases. The CDR3, as DNA: TGTGCCTGGGGGACTTACAATGGAAACACCATATATTTT. Its translation: CAWGTYNGNTIYF.

The genes are TRBV5-1 and TRBJ2-2; possible D gene TRBD1, 5 bases. CDR1 is SGHRS, CDR2 YFSETQ, per germline. Trimming stripped 0 bases from V and 4 bases from J, with 10 bases between. The CDR3 is 15 residues long. Here the CDR3 reads CASSLEGFVTGELFF. The DNA for the CDR3 is TGCGCCAGCAGCTTGGAGGGGTTTGTCACCGGGGAGCTGTTTTTT. The variable domain in full, completed from reference TRBV5-1 and TRBJ2-2, reads KAGVTQTPRYLIKTRGQQVTLSCSPISGHRSVSWYQQTPGQGLQFLFEYFSETQRNKGNFPGRFSGRQFSNSRSEMNVSTLELGDSALYLCASSLEGFVTGELFFGEGSRLTVL.

The V call is TRBV9, the J call TRBJ2-5, with 10 bases aligning to TRBD2. CDR3 size: 16 residues. J lost 1 base, V lost 1 base, and 4 bases had no gene match. Germline-derived CDR1 and CDR2 are SGDLS and YYNGEE. This CDR3 reads CASSVSSSGGQETQYF. For the CDR3, the DNA is TGTGCCAGCAGCGTATCATCTAGCGGGGGCCAAGAGACCCAGTACTTC.

A note on this clone: Other DNA variants within this sample encode the same CDR3. The J gene is TRBJ2-5, the V gene TRBV5-1; TRBD2 aligns across 7 bases. CDR1 is SGHRS and CDR2 is YFSETQ in the germline V gene. The trim removed 0 bases at V and 4 bases at J, leaving 0 bases unmatched. The CDR3 totals 13 residues. CDR3 in amino acids: CASSLAGGETQYF. The CDR3 coding sequence is TGCGCCAGCAGCTTGGCGGGGGGAGAGACCCAGTACTTC.

This clone was detected a few times. The chain is built from TRBV2 and TRBJ2-2, with unresolved D. The ends were cut back, 1 base at V and 3 bases at J, with 3 bases in the middle. Per the germline V gene, CDR1 is SNHLY and CDR2 is FYNNEI. The CDR3 covers 13 residues. The CDR3 protein is CASSEEYTGELFF. CDR3 DNA: TGTGCCAGCAGTGAAGAATACACCGGGGAGCTGTTTTTT. Variable domain in full (rest from reference TRBV2 and TRBJ2-2): EPEVTQTPSHQVTQMGQEVILRCVPISNHLYFYWYRQILGQKVEFLVSFYNNEISEKSEIFDDQFSVERPDGSNFTLKIRSTKLEDSAMYFCASSEEYTGELFFGEGSRLTVL.

The rearrangement links TRBV4-2 to TRBJ2-2, with 7 bases lining up with TRBD2. After removal of 1 base from V and 2 bases from J, the junction contained 13 bases not matched to a gene. CDR3 length equals 19 residues. Germline-derived CDR1 and CDR2 are LGHNA and YNFKEQ. The CDR3 is CASSQGIPRLAGNTGELFF. CDR3 nucleotide sequence: TGTGCCAGCAGCCAAGGCATTCCCCGGTTAGCGGGTAACACCGGGGAGCTGTTTTTT.

This clone has a single count. The rearrangement uses TRBV29-1 and TRBJ1-4, with D perhaps TRBD1 (5 bases). The ends were cut back, 4 bases at V and 10 bases at J, with 16 bases in the middle. The germline V gene encodes CDR1 SQVTM and CDR2 ANQGSEA. The CDR3 loop spans 13 amino acids. The CDR3 DNA follows: TGCAGCGTTGGGGAGACAGCACCCGGAAAACTGTTTTTT. It is translated as CSVGETAPGKLFF.

The chain employs TRBV28 and TRBJ2-7; 10 bases are a match to TRBD1. The CDR3 extends over 15 amino acids. The germline V gene encodes CDR1 MDHEN and CDR2 SYDVKM. V was pared by 2 bases and J by 4 bases, with 5 bases of the junction left unmatched. CDR3 region: CASSLIGQGGYEQYF. For the CDR3, the DNA is TGTGCCAGCAGTTTAATTGGACAGGGGGGTTACGAGCAGTACTTC.

The chain links TRBV9 to TRBJ2-3, with 7 bases lining up with TRBD2. The CDR3 runs 15 residues. Per germline, CDR1 SGDLS and CDR2 YYNGEE. The V gene end was trimmed by 3 bases and the J gene end by 1 base; junction bases not matched to a gene: 5. CDR3 amino acids: CASSGWSGGTDTQYF. The CDR3 DNA sequence: TGTGCCAGCAGCGGTTGGAGCGGGGGCACAGATACGCAGTATTTT.

The CDR3 DNA reads as TGTGCCTGGAGTACTGGACAGGGGGGCACAGATACGCAGTATTTT. This encodes CAWSTGQGGTDTQYF. J is TRBJ2-3 and V is TRBV30; 10 nucleotides match TRBD1. This CDR3 has 15 residues. The V gene's germline CDR1 is GTSNPN and CDR2 SVGIG (reference sequence). V was clipped by 2 bases and J by 1 base; unmatched bases: 3.

This chain joins TRBV28 and TRBJ1-5; 12 bases agree with TRBD1. The CDR3 runs to 16 residues. V shed 4 bases and J 5 bases; nucleotides not matched to a gene: 6. Germline V gene sequence: CDR1 MDHEN, CDR2 SYDVKM. The CDR3 here is CASSSGTGGPDQPQHF. The CDR3 DNA reads as TGTGCCAGCAGTTCCGGGACAGGGGGCCCAGATCAGCCCCAGCATTTT. Full variable domain (rest looked up from reference TRBV28 and TRBJ1-5): DVKVTQSSRYLVKRTGEKVFLECVQDMDHENMFWYRQDPGLGLRLIYFSYDVKMKEKGDIPEGYSVSREKKERFSLILESASTNQTSMYLCASSSGTGGPDQPQHFGDGTRLSIL.

The V call is TRBV27, the J call TRBJ2-7; D might be TRBD1 or TRBD2, each matching 6 bases. Per germline, CDR1 MNHEY and CDR2 SMNVEV (reference sequence). Trimming removed 7 bases at V and 0 bases at J, with 13 bases between. The CDR3 extends over 14 amino acids. The CDR3 bases are TGTGCCAGCACGGGGGCAGCGGGCTCCTACGAGCAGTACTTC. Protein: CASTGAAGSYEQYF.